These T cell receptor beta chains were read from a single sample in a study of blood T cells in healthy people across ages. In TCRdb, the 5' RACE reads were re-called with MiXCR into one record per CDR3 protein. The sample holds about 680,000 distinct CDR3 sequences, around 49% seen once. The sample comprised blood. These receptors originate from a woman in her fifties or sixties in good health. Each CDR3 is given with its conserved first and last residue. The D gene is left open where the match is weak. Expanded clones get a size class; other rows say once, few or many, or leave the size out.

j_gene	v_gene	d_gene	abundance	CDR3aa	CDR3nt
TRBJ1-2	TRBV29-1	.	.	CSVERGGAAGYTF	TGCAGCGTCGAGAGAGGGGGGGCAGCTGGCTACACCTTC
TRBJ2-4	TRBV3-1	.	.	CASSQIEGRGNIQYF	TGTGCCAGCAGCCAAATAGAGGGACGGGGAAACATTCAGTACTTC
TRBJ2-3	TRBV6-6	TRBD2	.	CASSFPAAGGRQYF	TGTGCCAGCAGTTTCCCTGCGGCGGGAGGGCGGCAGTATTTT
TRBJ2-5	TRBV19	TRBD2	.	CASSIDPSGSYNEQYF	TGTGCCAGTAGTATAGATCCTAGCGGTTCCTACAATGAGCAGTACTTC
TRBJ2-1	TRBV5-1	TRBD2	many	CASSLAGGNYNEQFF	TGTGCCAGCAGCTTGGCGGGAGGCAACTACAATGAGCAGTTCTTC
TRBJ2-5	TRBV25-1	.	few	CASSESGNQETQYF	TGTGCCAGCAGTGAATCAGGGAACCAAGAGACCCAGTACTTC
TRBJ2-5	TRBV29-1	.	.	CRATSSGETQYF	TGCAGAGCTACCTCGTCGGGAGAGACCCAGTACTTC
TRBJ2-1	TRBV20-1	TRBD2	few	CSARTPSGRDFNEQFF	TGCAGTGCTAGAACACCTAGCGGGAGGGATTTCAATGAGCAGTTCTTC
TRBJ2-3	TRBV28	.	.	CASSSPPTLTDTQYF	TGTGCCAGCAGTTCCCCTCCAACCCTCACAGATACGCAGTATTTT
TRBJ2-7	TRBV7-8	.	.	CASSLGRYLYEQYF	TGTGCCAGCAGCTTGGGGCGGTACCTCTACGAGCAGTACTTC
TRBJ1-4	TRBV9	.	.	CASSPPGRQEGNEKLFF	TGTGCCAGCAGCCCTCCAGGGCGCCAAGAGGGCAATGAAAAACTGTTTTTT
TRBJ2-1	TRBV7-8	.	few	CASRPLWEVRYNEQFF	TGTGCCAGCAGGCCCCTGTGGGAAGTACGGTACAATGAGCAGTTCTTC
TRBJ2-7	TRBV20-1	.	.	CSALGQKTYEQYF	TGCAGTGCTCTAGGACAGAAAACCTACGAGCAGTACTTC
TRBJ2-3	TRBV28	TRBD2	few	CATQTTTSGRGTDTQYF	TGTGCCACCCAAACAACGACTAGCGGGAGGGGCACAGATACGCAGTATTTT
TRBJ2-7	TRBV27	.	.	CASSPRGKGYNEQYF	TGTGCCAGCAGCCCGAGGGGGAAAGGCTACAATGAGCAGTACTTC
TRBJ2-1	TRBV28	.	few	CASGPLRGGYNEQFF	TGTGCCAGCGGCCCCCTAAGAGGGGGATACAATGAGCAGTTCTTC
TRBJ2-4	TRBV6-5	TRBD1	.	CASSEQGAGKNIQYF	TGTGCCAGCAGTGAACAGGGGGCGGGAAAAAACATTCAGTACTTC
TRBJ1-2	TRBV5-6	TRBD1	.	CASSLDTGAGYGYTF	TGTGCCAGCAGCTTGGATACAGGGGCGGGCTATGGCTACACCTTC
TRBJ1-5	TRBV28	TRBD1	.	CASSLPWDRGSQPQHF	TGTGCCAGCAGTTTACCGTGGGACAGGGGAAGTCAGCCCCAGCATTTT
TRBJ1-6	TRBV4-2	.	.	CASSQEGGGSYNSPLHF	TGTGCCAGCAGCCAAGAAGGAGGGGGCTCCTATAATTCACCCCTCCACTTT
TRBJ2-1	TRBV20-1	.	few	CSASSLRVGEQFF	TGCAGTGCTAGTTCATTGAGGGTCGGTGAGCAGTTCTTC
TRBJ2-1	TRBV7-2	.	few	CASSLYWGSVYNEQFF	TGTGCCAGCAGCTTATATTGGGGGAGCGTCTACAATGAGCAGTTCTTC
TRBJ1-1	TRBV20-1	TRBD1	.	CSAPTQGEEAFF	TGCAGTGCTCCGACACAGGGGGAGGAAGCTTTCTTT
TRBJ2-1	TRBV12-3/TRBV12-4	.	.	CASNSGESSYTEQFF	TGTGCCAGCAACTCGGGAGAGAGCTCCTACACTGAGCAGTTCTTC
TRBJ2-5	TRBV7-2	.	.	CASSLSASLETQYF	TGTGCCAGCAGCTTAAGCGCTAGCTTGGAGACCCAGTACTTC
TRBJ2-7	TRBV20-1	.	.	CSARMGAYEQYF	TGCAGTGCTAGGATGGGAGCCTACGAGCAGTACTTC
TRBJ1-1	TRBV20-1	TRBD1	.	CSARPTGVPEAFF	TGCAGTGCTAGACCGACAGGGGTTCCTGAAGCTTTCTTT
TRBJ2-7	TRBV27	TRBD1	.	CASSLGPTGNYEQYF	TGTGCCAGCAGTTTAGGACCGACAGGGAACTACGAGCAGTACTTC
TRBJ1-2	TRBV27	.	many	CASSSSRGAQGYTF	TGTGCCAGCAGTTCGTCCCGGGGGGCGCAGGGCTACACCTTC
TRBJ2-5	TRBV25-1	TRBD2	.	CASGQGGLAGVWETQYF	TGTGCCAGCGGACAAGGCGGACTAGCGGGAGTCTGGGAGACCCAGTACTTC
TRBJ2-1	TRBV5-6	.	.	CASSWGVGGTYNEQFF	TGTGCCAGCAGCTGGGGGGTCGGGGGAACCTACAATGAGCAGTTCTTC
TRBJ2-3	TRBV13	.	few	CASRRFSSSTDTQYF	TGTGCCAGCAGGCGCTTTTCCTCTAGCACAGATACGCAGTATTTT
TRBJ2-5	TRBV2	.	.	CAGASPTGLQETQYF	TGTGCCGGCGCATCTCCCACGGGCCTACAAGAGACCCAGTACTTC
TRBJ2-3	TRBV20-1	TRBD2	.	CSATGTSVYTQYF	TGCAGTGCAACCGGGACTAGCGTATATACGCAGTATTTT
TRBJ2-3	TRBV5-1	.	.	CASSLGLDSKLTDTQYF	TGCGCCAGCAGCTTGGGTCTTGATAGCAAACTCACAGATACGCAGTATTTT
TRBJ2-7	TRBV4-3	TRBD1	.	CASSQDPDRGREQYF	TGCGCCAGCAGCCAAGACCCGGACAGGGGGCGAGAGCAGTACTTC
TRBJ2-5	TRBV28	.	few	CASSLDPGNTEGEETQYF	TGTGCCAGCAGTTTGGACCCGGGTAACACTGAGGGGGAAGAGACCCAGTACTTC
TRBJ1-4	TRBV21-1	.	.	CASSPPTRANEKLFF	TGTGCCAGCAGCCCCCCGACCAGGGCTAATGAAAAACTGTTTTTT
TRBJ1-2	TRBV7-2	TRBD1	once	CASSGPGQPYGYTF	TGTGCCAGCAGCGGACCGGGACAGCCATATGGCTACACCTTC
TRBJ2-5	TRBV5-1	.	.	CASSLVQGGQETQYF	TGCGCCAGCAGCTTGGTACAGGGAGGCCAAGAGACCCAGTACTTC
TRBJ1-5	TRBV3-1	TRBD1	.	CASSPRQGVQPQHF	TGTGCCAGCAGCCCCCGACAGGGGGTTCAGCCCCAGCATTTT
TRBJ2-5	TRBV27	.	.	CASRSFLPGPEGTQYF	TGTGCCAGCAGGTCATTCCTCCCGGGGCCTGAAGGGACCCAGTACTTC
TRBJ2-7	TRBV29-1	.	.	CSVQGQSRLGEQYF	TGCAGCGTTCAGGGTCAAAGTAGGCTGGGGGAGCAGTACTTC
TRBJ2-7	TRBV7-9	TRBD1	once	CASEPGTGAAYEQYF	TGTGCCAGCGAACCCGGGACAGGGGCCGCCTACGAGCAGTACTTC
TRBJ2-1	TRBV7-2	.	.	CASGGRAKPGNEQFF	TGTGCCAGCGGCGGCCGGGCCAAACCCGGCAATGAGCAGTTCTTC
TRBJ2-1	TRBV7-3	TRBD1	.	CASSRMGQGAPNEQFF	TGTGCCAGCAGCCGGATGGGCCAGGGGGCTCCTAATGAGCAGTTCTTC
TRBJ2-5	TRBV12-3/TRBV12-4	.	few	CASSWAEETQYF	TGTGCCAGCAGCTGGGCTGAAGAGACCCAGTACTTC
TRBJ1-5	TRBV20-1	.	.	CSAPGPGNQPQHF	TGCAGTGCCCCTGGCCCAGGCAATCAGCCCCAGCATTTT
TRBJ2-7	TRBV18	.	.	CASSPGQEQYF	TGTGCCAGCTCACCAGGGCAGGAGCAGTACTTC